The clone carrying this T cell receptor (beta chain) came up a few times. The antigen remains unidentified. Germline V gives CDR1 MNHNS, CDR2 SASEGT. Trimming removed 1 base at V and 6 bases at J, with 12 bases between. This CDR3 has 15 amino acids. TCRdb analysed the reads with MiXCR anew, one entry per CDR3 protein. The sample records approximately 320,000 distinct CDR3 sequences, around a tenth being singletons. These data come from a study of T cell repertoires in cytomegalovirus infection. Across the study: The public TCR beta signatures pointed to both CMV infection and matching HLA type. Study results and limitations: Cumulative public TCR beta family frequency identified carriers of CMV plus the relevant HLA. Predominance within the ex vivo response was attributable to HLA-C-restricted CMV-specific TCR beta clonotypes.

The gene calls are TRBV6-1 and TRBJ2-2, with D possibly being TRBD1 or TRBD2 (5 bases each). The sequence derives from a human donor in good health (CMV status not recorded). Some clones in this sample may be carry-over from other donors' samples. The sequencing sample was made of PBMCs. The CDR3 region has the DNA TGTGCCAGCAGTGAAGGGGGTTTGGGGGCCGGGGAGCTGTTTTTT. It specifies CASSEGGLGAGELFF.